The T cell receptor beta chain under discussion was sequenced for a study of control samples from healthy donors and cancer patients. This clone appeared once. Germline V gene data show CDR1 as MNHEY and CDR2 as SVGAGI. With 6 bases removed from V and 6 bases from J, the gap between germline ends came to 17 bases. This CDR3 comprises 14 residues. Method: immunoSEQ multiplex PCR; TCRdb's copy keeps in-frame clones and lacks some. The repertoire holds under 150,000 clones, with roughly 92% as singletons. The sequence was collected from a man aged 25-45 years in good health. V and J are TRBV6-5 and TRBJ1-1; the D gene is possibly TRBD1 (6 bases). The specimen sequenced was blood. The CDR3 coding sequence is TGTGCCAGCAGACACTCCCAGGGGCGACCTGAAGCTTTCTTT. Its protein is CASRHSQGRPEAFF.